This T cell receptor beta chain was obtained from a study of cytomegalovirus exposure and HLA in healthy donors. The germline gives CDR1 SGHNT, CDR2 YYREEE (reference sequence). CDR3 length equals 14 residues. Trimming cost V 4 bases and J 6 bases; bases outside gene matches: 6. A few counts support this clone. This PCR relied on a set of 60 Vbeta primers and 13 Jbeta primers. Profiling relied on immunoSEQ multiplex PCR, and the TCRdb table lists in-frame clones only, not all of them. The top ten clones hold approximately 1.7% of a sample with 130,000 or so clones, roughly two thirds of them seen once.

Sequenced input: PBMCs. The receptor's source is a male donor in good health and CMV-seronegative. The chain employs TRBV5-4 and TRBJ2-7; 11 bases are shared with TRBD1. CDR3 nucleotide sequence: TGTGCCAGCAGCCGGACAGGGGGCGGTTCCGAGCAGTACTTC. Its translation is CASSRTGGGSEQYF. The full variable domain, completed using reference TRBV5-4 and TRBJ2-7, is ETGVTQSPTHLIKTRGQQVTLRCSSQSGHNTVSWYQQALGQGPQFIFQYYREEENGRGNFPPRFSGLQFPNYSSELNVNALELDDSALYLCASSRTGGGSEQYFGPGTRLTVT.